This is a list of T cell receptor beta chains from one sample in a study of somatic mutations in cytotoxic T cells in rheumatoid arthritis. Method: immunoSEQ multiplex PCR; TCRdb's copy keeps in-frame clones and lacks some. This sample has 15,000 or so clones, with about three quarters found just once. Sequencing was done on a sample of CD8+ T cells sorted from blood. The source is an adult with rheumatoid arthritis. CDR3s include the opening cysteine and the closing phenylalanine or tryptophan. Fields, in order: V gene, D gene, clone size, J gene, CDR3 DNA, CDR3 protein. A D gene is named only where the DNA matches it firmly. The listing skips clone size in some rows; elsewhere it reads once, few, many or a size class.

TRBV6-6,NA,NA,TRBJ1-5,TGTGCCAGCAGTTACTTGGGGGCCGGGCAGCCCCAGCATTTT,CASSYLGAGQPQHF
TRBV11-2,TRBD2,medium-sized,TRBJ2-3,TGTGCCAGCAGCTTCCTAGCGGGAGCGGTAGATACGCAGTATTTT,CASSFLAGAVDTQYF
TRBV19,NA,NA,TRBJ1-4,TGTGCCAGTAGCCTTCTCGGGGGTAGCGAAGAAAAACTGTTTTTT,CASSLLGGSEEKLFF
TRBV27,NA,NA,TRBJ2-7,TGTGCCAGCAGTCTCGGGACCGACTACGAGCAGTACTTC,CASSLGTDYEQYF
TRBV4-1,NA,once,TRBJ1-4,TGCGCCAGCAGCCAAAGGTCCACCGCAGTTAATGAAAAACTGTTTTTT,CASSQRSTAVNEKLFF
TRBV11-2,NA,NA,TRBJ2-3,TGTGCCAGCAGCTTAAGGCCAGGGAGCACAGATACGCAGTATTTT,CASSLRPGSTDTQYF
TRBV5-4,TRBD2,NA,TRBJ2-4,TGTGCCAGCAGCTTGAAGCGCGAACTCCGGGGGGACATTCAGTACTTC,CASSLKRELRGDIQYF
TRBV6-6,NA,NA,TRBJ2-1,TGTGCCAGCAGTTACTACCGACTGGGTGGGGGAGATGAGCAGTTCTTC,CASSYYRLGGGDEQFF
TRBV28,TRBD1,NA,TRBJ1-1,TGTGCCAGCAGTTTATTCGGGGTCAGGGGGGGCACTGAAGCTTTCTTT,CASSLFGVRGGTEAFF
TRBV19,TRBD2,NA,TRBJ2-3,TGTGCCAGTAGTATAGTCTGGACTAGCTCCCCAGATACGCAGTATTTT,CASSIVWTSSPDTQYF
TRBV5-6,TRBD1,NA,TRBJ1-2,TGTGCCAGCAGCTTGGAGGACAGGGTTAACGGCTACACCTTC,CASSLEDRVNGYTF
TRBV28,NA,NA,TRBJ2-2,TGTGCCAGCATACGACAGAGTTACACCGGGGAGCTGTTTTTT,CASIRQSYTGELFF
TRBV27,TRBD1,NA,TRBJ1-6,TGTGCCAGCAGTTCGGGACAGGGTATCCTTTCCCTCCACTTT,CASSSGQGILSLHF
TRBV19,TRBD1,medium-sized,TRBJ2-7,TGTGCCAGTAGTACAACAGGGGGACCCTCCTACGAGCAGTACTTC,CASSTTGGPSYEQYF
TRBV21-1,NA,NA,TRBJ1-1,TGTGCCAGCAGCAAACCCCCCAAAGAGGTGGGGACTGAAGCTTTCTTT,CASSKPPKEVGTEAFF
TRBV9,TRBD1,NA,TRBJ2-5,TGTGCCAGCAGCGTAGGGGGCAGGGGGCACCAAGAGACCCAGTACTTC,CASSVGGRGHQETQYF
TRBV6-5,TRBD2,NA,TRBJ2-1,TGTGCCAGCAGTTACTCAGGGCTAGCGGCGTACAATGAGCAGTTCTTC,CASSYSGLAAYNEQFF
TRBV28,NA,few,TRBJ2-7,TGTGCCAGCAGGGGACTGACCTCGACCTACGAGCAGTACTTC,CASRGLTSTYEQYF
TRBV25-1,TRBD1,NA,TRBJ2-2,TGTGCCAGCAGTGACAGGGGGCCATACACCGGGGAGCTGTTTTTT,CASSDRGPYTGELFF
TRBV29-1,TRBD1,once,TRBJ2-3,TGCAGCGTTCCGACAGGGGTCGGCACAGATACGCAGTATTTT,CSVPTGVGTDTQYF
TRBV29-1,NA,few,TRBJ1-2,TGCAGCGTTGAATTATATGGTGGTTATGGCTACACCTTC,CSVELYGGYGYTF
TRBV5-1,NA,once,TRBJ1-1,TGCGCCAGCAGCCCAAGAGTCCGGGAGAACACTGAAGCTTTCTTT,CASSPRVRENTEAFF
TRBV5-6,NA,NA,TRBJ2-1,TGTGCCAGCAGCCCCACAAGCGGTTCCTACAATGAGCAGTTCTTC,CASSPTSGSYNEQFF
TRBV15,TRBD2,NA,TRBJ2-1,TGTGCCACCAGCAGAGATGCATCGGCTAGCGGGCTATGGAACAATGAGCAGTTCTTC,CATSRDASASGLWNNEQFF
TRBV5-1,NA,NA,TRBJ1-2,TGCGCCAGCAGCTTAATCGATTCGGGGGCTGAGGGCTACACCTTC,CASSLIDSGAEGYTF
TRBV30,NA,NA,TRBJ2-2,TGTGCCTGGAACGGAGGAGCGCCCACCGGGGAGCTGTTTTTT,CAWNGGAPTGELFF
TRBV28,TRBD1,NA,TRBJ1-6,TGTGCCAGCAGTCCTCGACAGGGGGGCAGTTCACCCCTCCACTTT,CASSPRQGGSSPLHF
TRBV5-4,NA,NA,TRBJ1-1,TGTGCCAGCAGCCGCCTATCGGGGGCAGAAGCTTTCTTT,CASSRLSGAEAFF
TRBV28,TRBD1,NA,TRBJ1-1,TGTGCCAGCAGTGACAGGGTAAGGACTGAAGCTTTCTTT,CASSDRVRTEAFF
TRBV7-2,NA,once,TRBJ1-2,TGTGCCAGTAGCAGGGGTATGGGCCTTAACTATGGCTACACCTTC,CASSRGMGLNYGYTF
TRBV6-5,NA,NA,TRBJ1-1,TGTGCCAGCAGTTACTCACTCGGAGGGCAAAGAGAAGCTTTCTTT,CASSYSLGGQREAFF
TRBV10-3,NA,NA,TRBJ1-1,TGTGCCATCAGTGAACCCACGAGGGGGAACACTGAAGCTTTCTTT,CAISEPTRGNTEAFF
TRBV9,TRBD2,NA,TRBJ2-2,TGTGCCAGCAGCGTATCGGCTAGCGGTATTAACACCGGGGAGCTGTTTTTT,CASSVSASGINTGELFF